Below, 32 T cell receptor beta chains from the same sample are listed, as sequenced in a study of blood T cell repertoires in COVID-19. Clones were sequenced by immunoSEQ multiplex PCR, and TCRdb holds only the in-frame ones, with some missing. The sample holds 90,000 to 100,000 clones, 81% seen once. The material sequenced was peripheral blood. The receptor set was obtained from a man aged 55-75 years with acute or convalescent COVID-19.

The chain employs TRBV9 and TRBJ2-1, with 11 nucleotides matching TRBD2. Germline trimming cut 5 bases from V and 2 bases from J; bases unmatched to any gene: 3. The CDR3 length is 15 residues. In germline, CDR1 is SGDLS, CDR2 YYNGEE. CDR3 residues: CASSATSGAYNEQFF. CDR3 nucleotide sequence: TGTGCCAGCAGTGCGACTAGCGGGGCCTACAATGAGCAGTTCTTC.

The rearrangement links TRBV7-6 to TRBJ1-4; 10 bases are shared with TRBD1. The CDR3 runs to 15 residues. V shed 4 bases and J 6 bases; nucleotides not matched to a gene: 5. Germline CDR1 SGHVS, CDR2 FNYEAQ. The CDR3 region has the DNA TGTGCCAGCAGCTGGTCCGGGACAGGGGATGAAAAACTGTTTTTT. Translating gives CASSWSGTGDEKLFF.

Only one count was recorded for this clone. This rearrangement joins TRBV4-2 to TRBJ1-1; possible D gene TRBD1, 6 bases. V gave up 6 bases and J gave up 8 bases, with 19 bases separating them. Germline assignment: CDR1 LGHNA and CDR2 YNFKEQ. This CDR3 comprises 14 residues. CDR3 amino acids: CASRGPTGYGEAFF. The CDR3 DNA reads as TGTGCCAGCAGGGGTCCCACAGGGTACGGCGAAGCTTTCTTT.

The chain combines TRBV3-1 (or the pseudogene TRBV3-2) with TRBJ1-5; tentatively, D is TRBD1 (5 bases). V was shortened by 4 bases and J by 8 bases, with 15 bases between the two germline ends. This CDR3 is 14 amino acids long. CDR1 LGHDT and CDR2 YNNKEL come from the germline V gene (reference sequence). The CDR3 region is CASSPLGGFEPQHF. The DNA of the CDR3 is TGTGCCAGCAGCCCCCTGGGGGGTTTTGAGCCCCAGCATTTT.

For this clone: The sample holds other DNA sequences that translate to the same CDR3. J is TRBJ2-2 and V is TRBV6-2 or TRBV6-3; 10 bases are shared with TRBD2. The CDR3 covers 18 residues. The V and J ends lost 2 bases and 5 bases, in that order; junction bases with no gene match: 11. CDR1 and CDR2 from the germline V gene are MNHEY and SVGEGT. The CDR3 sequence: CASSYLERGGRLTGELFF. The CDR3 DNA is TGTGCCAGCAGTTACCTCGAGCGGGGGGGGCGATTGACCGGGGAGCTGTTTTTT.

This chain joins TRBV11-3 and TRBJ1-4, with no clear D. Deletions cut 0 bases from V and 5 bases from J, with 7 bases between. CDR1 and CDR2 from the germline V gene are SGHNT and YENEEA. The CDR3 covers 14 residues. The CDR3 DNA reads as TGTGCCAGCAGCTTAGATACGGGAAATGAAAAACTGTTTTTT. This gives the protein CASSLDTGNEKLFF.

The V and J genes are TRBV6-2 or TRBV6-3 and TRBJ2-7, with D hard to call. Germline-derived CDR1 and CDR2 are MNHEY and SVGEGT. This CDR3 contains 12 residues. The V and J ends lost 1 base and 3 bases respectively, with 4 bases between them. The CDR3 DNA reads as TGTGCCAGCAGTTACTTCTTCTACGAGCAGTACTTC. As protein: CASSYFFYEQYF.

The V call is TRBV19, the J call TRBJ1-6; possible D gene TRBD1, 5 bases. Germline V gives CDR1 LNHDA, CDR2 SQIVND (reference sequence). CDR3 size: 14 residues. Trimming removed 7 bases from V and 0 bases from J, with 7 bases in between. The CDR3 nucleotides read TGTGCCAGTATGACAGCCTCCTATAATTCACCCCTCCACTTT. Translated, it gives CASMTASYNSPLHF.

This chain links TRBV4-3 with TRBJ2-1; D perhaps matches TRBD2 (5 bases). Germline V CDR1 and CDR2: LGHNA, YSLEER. Trimming shortened V by 0 bases and J by 6 bases, and 12 bases separated the two germline ends. The CDR3 length is 15 residues. The CDR3 spells CASSQDPASPNEQFF. In DNA form, the CDR3 reads TGCGCCAGCAGCCAAGATCCCGCTAGCCCCAATGAGCAGTTCTTC.

V and J are TRBV15 and TRBJ1-5, with a tentative D call TRBD1 (6 bases). This CDR3 region has 15 residues. Germline CDR1 and CDR2: LNHNV and YYDKDF (reference sequence). The ends were cut back, 0 bases at V and 5 bases at J, with 11 bases in the middle. The CDR3 reads CATSRDPGQDQPQHF. As DNA, the CDR3 is TGTGCCACCAGCAGAGATCCGGGACAAGATCAGCCCCAGCATTTT.

V and J are TRBV7-8 and TRBJ2-3, with 13 bases lining up with TRBD2. From germline, CDR1 is SGHVS and CDR2 FQNEAQ. The CDR3 contains 16 residues. V shed 4 bases and J 4 bases; nucleotides not matched to a gene: 5. CDR3 protein: CASSYGLAGVADTQYF. CDR3 nucleotides: TGTGCCAGCAGCTACGGACTAGCGGGGGTTGCAGATACGCAGTATTTT.

In its sample, this clone was seen once. V is TRBV5-4 and J is TRBJ2-5; weak D call: TRBD2 (6 bases). CDR1 and CDR2 (germline): SGHNT, YYREEE (reference sequence). This CDR3 has 14 amino acids. The germline V and J ends were trimmed by 5 bases and 3 bases, with 14 bases remaining between them. CDR3 in amino acids: CASSSVRGKETQYF. For the CDR3, the DNA is TGTGCCAGCAGTTCCGTACGGGGGAAAGAGACCCAGTACTTC.

The chain is built from TRBV19 and TRBJ2-7; TRBD1 is a possible D gene (6 bases). V was pared by 5 bases and J by 4 bases, with 24 bases between. The germline gives CDR1 LNHDA, CDR2 SQIVND (reference sequence). The CDR3 is 17 residues long. CDR3 bases: TGTGCCAGTAGTTTCGGGACCAAGTTTCTCCAGGGGTACGAGCAGTACTTC. The encoded protein is CASSFGTKFLQGYEQYF.

This clone was seen a few times. This chain connects TRBV3-1 (or the pseudogene TRBV3-2) to TRBJ1-4; possibly TRBD1 for D (6 bases). Germline V CDR1 and CDR2: LGHDT, YNNKEL (reference sequence). The CDR3 contains 17 residues. V was pared by 4 bases and J by 7 bases, with 22 bases between. CDR3: CASSPRKGHRDGEKLFF. The CDR3 region has the DNA TGTGCCAGCAGCCCCAGGAAGGGACACAGAGACGGTGAAAAACTGTTTTTT.

The chain is built from TRBV6-5 and TRBJ1-2; the D is unclear. V was cut by 2 bases and J by 4 bases, with 14 bases left in between. The CDR3 is made up of 15 amino acids. Germline V lookup: CDR1 MNHEY, CDR2 SVGAGI. CDR3: CASSYGGFKGYGYTF. CDR3 bases: TGTGCCAGCAGTTACGGAGGGTTCAAAGGCTATGGCTACACCTTC.

This chain links TRBV4-1 with TRBJ2-3; 8 positions agree with TRBD2. The CDR3 is 18 amino acids. J was trimmed by 2 bases and V by 0 bases; bases with no gene match: 10. In germline, CDR1 is MGHRA, CDR2 YSYEKL. The CDR3 region has the DNA TGCGCCAGCAGCCAAGATTCCCTAGCGGGCGAGAACACAGATACGCAGTATTTT. It encodes CASSQDSLAGENTDTQYF.

Concerning this clone itself: This CDR3 is also generated by other DNA sequences in the sample. As DNA, the CDR3 is TGTGCCAGCTCACCCGACAGTTCCTATGGCTACACCTTC. It translates to CASSPDSSYGYTF. V is TRBV18 and J is TRBJ1-2, with a tentative D call TRBD1 (5 bases). There are 13 residues in the CDR3. Per the germline V gene, CDR1 is KGHSH and CDR2 is LQKENI. Trimming pared 3 bases from V and 4 bases from J, leaving 9 bases between. The whole variable domain, remainder taken from reference TRBV18 and TRBJ1-2, is NAGVMQNPRHLVRRRGQEARLRCSPMKGHSHVYWYRQLPEEGLKFMVYLQKENIIDESGMPKERFSAEFPKEGPSILRIQQVVRGDSAAYFCASSPDSSYGYTFGSGTRLTVV.

The V and J genes are TRBV5-6 and TRBJ2-1, with 8 bases matching TRBD2. The V and J ends lost 7 bases and 6 bases, in that order; junction bases with no gene match: 12. CDR1 and CDR2 from the germline V gene are SGHDT and YYEEEE. The CDR3 spans 15 residues. The CDR3 nucleotides are TGTGCCAGCGACACAAGGACTAGCCCCCTCAATGAGCAGTTCTTC. Residues: CASDTRTSPLNEQFF. Variable domain in full (rest from reference TRBV5-6 and TRBJ2-1): DAGVTQSPTHLIKTRGQQVTLRCSPKSGHDTVSWYQQALGQGPQFIFQYYEEEERQRGNFPDRFSGHQFPNYSSELNVNALLLGDSALYLCASDTRTSPLNEQFFGPGTRLTVL.

V gene TRBV6-5 combines with J gene TRBJ2-7; D is perhaps TRBD1 (5 bases). Germline assignment: CDR1 MNHEY and CDR2 SVGAGI. Trimming cost V 0 bases and J 0 bases, with 9 bases left between them. CDR3 size: 15 residues. The CDR3 loop is CASSYSSDSSYEQYF. For the CDR3, the DNA is TGTGCCAGCAGTTACTCGAGTGACAGCTCCTACGAGCAGTACTTC.

The chain employs TRBV19 and TRBJ1-1; D possibly corresponds to TRBD1 (6 bases). This CDR3 spans 14 amino acids. Per germline, CDR1 LNHDA and CDR2 SQIVND (reference sequence). The germline V and J ends were trimmed by 2 bases and 4 bases, with 11 bases remaining between them. CDR3 in amino acids: CASSITGLGTEAFF. Here the CDR3 DNA reads TGTGCCAGTAGTATAACAGGGCTCGGCACTGAAGCTTTCTTT.

V and J are TRBV11-2 and TRBJ1-1; TRBD1 matches at 7 bases. CDR1 is SGHAT and CDR2 is FQNNGV in the germline V gene. J was trimmed by 1 base and V by 5 bases; bases with no gene match: 7. The CDR3 covers 15 residues. The CDR3 sequence is CASSRTGTANTEAFF. The CDR3 DNA reads TGTGCCAGCAGCCGCACCGGGACAGCGAACACTGAAGCTTTCTTT. The entire variable domain, with the rest obtained from reference TRBV11-2 and TRBJ1-1, is as follows: EAGVAQSPRYKIIEKRQSVAFWCNPISGHATLYWYQQILGQGPKLLIQFQNNGVVDDSQLPKDRFSAERLKGVDSTLKIQPAKLEDSAVYLCASSRTGTANTEAFFGQGTRLTVV.

V is TRBV6-4 and J is TRBJ2-3, with 8 bases identical to TRBD2. This CDR3 has 16 amino acids. In germline, CDR1 is MRHNA, CDR2 SNTAGT. V was pared by 2 bases and J by 3 bases, with 7 bases of the junction left unmatched. CDR3 DNA sequence: TGTGCCAGCAGTGACCGCGGACGCGGGGGGACAGATACGCAGTATTTT. It yields the protein CASSDRGRGGTDTQYF.

This chain joins TRBV7-9 and TRBJ1-5; the D gene is possibly TRBD1 (5 bases). This CDR3 region has 16 residues. The V gene's germline CDR1 is SEHNR and CDR2 FQNEAQ (reference sequence). Trimming took off 5 bases at V and 5 bases at J, with 19 bases between the two ends. CDR3 bases: TGTGCCAGCAGCCTAGGGGTGTCCGCAGGCCATCAGCCCCAGCATTTT. Its translation is CASSLGVSAGHQPQHF. Combining the CDR3 with reference TRBV7-9 and TRBJ1-5 gives the whole variable domain DTGVSQNPRHKITKRGQNVTFRCDPISEHNRLYWYRQTLGQGPEFLTYFQNEAQLEKSRLLSDRFSAERPKGSFSTLEIQRTEQGDSAMYLCASSLGVSAGHQPQHFGDGTRLSIL.

CDR3 region: CASSHDRVLGEKLFF. The DNA of the CDR3 is TGTGCCAGCAGCCACGACAGGGTTTTAGGTGAAAAACTGTTTTTT. J is TRBJ1-4 and V is TRBV6-5; 7 nucleotides match TRBD1. The V gene's germline CDR1 is MNHEY and CDR2 SVGAGI. The CDR3 is made up of 15 amino acids. V was clipped by 6 bases and J by 7 bases; unmatched bases: 11.

This clone has a single count. The sample carries other DNA sequences with the same CDR3. The chain has TRBV12-5 and TRBJ2-1; the D is unclear. V lost 1 base to trimming and J lost 0 bases, with 10 bases between them. Per the germline V gene, CDR1 is LGHNT and CDR2 is FRNRAP. This CDR3 region has 16 residues. CDR3 nucleotide sequence: TGTGCTAGTGGTTTGGAAACTCGAAGCTCCTACAATGAGCAGTTCTTC. Protein product: CASGLETRSSYNEQFF.

V is TRBV7-2 and J is TRBJ2-5; perhaps TRBD2 as D (6 bases). CDR3 size: 14 residues. V dropped 2 bases and J dropped 2 bases, with 9 bases sitting between them. The germline gives CDR1 SGHTA, CDR2 FQGNSA. The CDR3: CASSLTGGQETQYF. CDR3 nucleotide sequence: TGTGCCAGCAGCTTAACAGGAGGGCAAGAGACCCAGTACTTC.

The CDR3 nucleotides read TGTGCCCCACAGGGTCCCGGAAACACCATATATTTT. Protein product: CAPQGPGNTIYF. This chain joins TRBV5-3 and TRBJ1-3, with D possibly TRBD1 on 6 matching bases. TRBV5-3 is an open reading frame, and its role is uncertain. This CDR3 has 12 residues. With 10 bases removed from V and 4 bases from J, the gap between germline ends came to 12 bases.

In this sample, this clone turned up a few times. The chain couples TRBV3-1 (or the pseudogene TRBV3-2) to TRBJ2-7; D remains ambiguous. CDR1 is LGHDT, CDR2 YNNKEL, per germline (reference sequence). With 1 base removed from V and 0 bases from J, the gap between germline ends came to 10 bases. The CDR3 extends over 15 amino acids. Written as DNA, the CDR3 is TGTGCCAGCAGCCAAGCGGTCCCGGGCTCCTACGAGCAGTACTTC. Translated: CASSQAVPGSYEQYF.

This chain connects TRBV9 to TRBJ2-3; the D gene is possibly TRBD2 (7 bases). V lost 3 bases and J lost 2, with 16 bases in between. Germline CDR1 is SGDLS and CDR2 is YYNGEE. This CDR3 contains 16 residues. CDR3 in DNA: TGTGCCAGCAGCGCAGGGGACTACCCGATCACAGATACGCAGTATTTT. Translation: CASSAGDYPITDTQYF. The full variable domain, with the rest looked up from reference TRBV9 and TRBJ2-3, is DSGVTQTPKHLITATGQRVTLRCSPRSGDLSVYWYQQSLDQGLQFLIQYYNGEERAKGNILERFSAQQFPDLHSELNLSSLELGDSALYFCASSAGDYPITDTQYFGPGTRLTVL.

The J gene is TRBJ2-1, the V gene TRBV7-9; 9 bases fit TRBD1. Germline V CDR1 and CDR2: SEHNR, FQNEAQ (reference sequence). V gave up 5 bases and J gave up 4 bases; unmatched junction bases: 9. The CDR3 covers 16 residues. The CDR3 is CASSQDRGYLYNEQFF. The DNA of the CDR3 is TGTGCCAGCAGCCAGGACAGGGGTTATTTGTACAATGAGCAGTTCTTC.

Judged by abundance, this clone is medium-sized. V is TRBV12-5 and J is TRBJ1-3; D may be TRBD1 (5 bases). Trimming took off 0 bases at V and 3 bases at J, with 12 bases between the two ends. The CDR3 totals 16 residues. Per the germline V gene, CDR1 is LGHNT and CDR2 is FRNRAP. The CDR3 nucleotides are TGTGCTAGTGGTTTGGTACTCTGGCAGGGTGGAAACACCATATATTTT. As protein: CASGLVLWQGGNTIYF.

The chain uses TRBV5-1 and TRBJ2-1; D not resolved. From germline, CDR1 is SGHRS and CDR2 YFSETQ. V was cut by 0 bases and J by 6 bases, with 16 bases left in between. The length of the CDR3 is 16 residues. CDR3 DNA sequence: TGCGCCAGCAGCTTGGTTTCAGTCTCTTCGGGCAATGAGCAGTTCTTC. Amino acids: CASSLVSVSSGNEQFF. The variable domain in full, completed from reference TRBV5-1 and TRBJ2-1, reads KAGVTQTPRYLIKTRGQQVTLSCSPISGHRSVSWYQQTPGQGLQFLFEYFSETQRNKGNFPGRFSGRQFSNSRSEMNVSTLELGDSALYLCASSLVSVSSGNEQFFGPGTRLTVL.